The clone carrying this TCR beta chain was counted many times. The antigen is not known. The entry originates in a study of spatial heterogeneity in lung cancer. Overall study findings and caveats: There were more appearances of ubiquitous expanded tumor TCRs in blood at resection than at follow-up.

With V trimmed by 5 bases and J by 7 bases, 9 bases remained unmatched. This CDR3 spans 15 amino acids. The germline gives CDR1 SGHNT, CDR2 YYREEE (reference sequence). A unique molecular identifier was carried by every single TCR cDNA molecule. TCRdb re-called the 5' RACE reads through MiXCR, storing one row per CDR3 protein. This table holds tens of thousands of distinct CDR3 sequences, roughly an eighth found once. Noted time point: sample taken at primary tumor resection. The roughly 68 donors had untreated early-stage non-small cell lung cancer. Tumor, nontumor lung or frozen PBMC supplied whole RNA, sequenced without sorting.

The receptor comes from a male donor with early-stage non-small cell lung cancer. The chain combines TRBV5-4 with TRBJ1-6; TRBD1 agrees at 7 bases. Here the sequenced sample was PBMCs, taken at surgery. CDR3 sequence (DNA): TGTGCCAGCAGTCGTGACAGGGTGTCGAATTCACCCCTCCACTTT. Its translation: CASSRDRVSNSPLHF.